These 9 T cell receptor beta chains were all obtained from the same sample, sequenced in a study of immune evolution from preneoplasia to lung adenocarcinoma. Sequencing used immunoSEQ multiplex PCR; TCRdb keeps in-frame clones, though not all of them. The sample lists more than 10,000 clones; roughly 70% were seen once. The source material was FFPE normal lung tissue adjacent to the tumor. Receptors originate from a person between 60 and 69 years old with lung adenocarcinoma. Some clones in this sample may be carry-over from other donors' samples.

The chain uses TRBV28 and TRBJ2-5; D may be TRBD2 (6 bases). Trimming left V 5 bases short and J 1 base short, with 20 bases between. CDR1 is MDHEN and CDR2 is SYDVKM in the germline V gene. The CDR3 runs 17 residues. The CDR3 bases are TGTGCCAGCAGTGGTAGGATTGGTTCGCGGGGCCAAGAGACCCAGTACTTC. It encodes CASSGRIGSRGQETQYF.

V is TRBV9 and J is TRBJ1-5; maybe TRBD1 (5 bases). Germline CDR1 reads SGDLS; CDR2 reads YYNGEE. This CDR3 region has 14 residues. Trimming took 3 bases from V and 4 from J, leaving 11 bases between them. In DNA, the CDR3 is TGTGCCAGCAGCGGCCGGGACGGTAATCAGCCCCAGCATTTT. Translated, it gives CASSGRDGNQPQHF.

The chain combines TRBV15 with TRBJ1-4; D is possibly TRBD1 (5 bases). The CDR3 length is 11 residues. CDR1 is LNHNV and CDR2 is YYDKDF in the germline V gene (reference sequence). Trimming shortened V by 8 bases and J by 6 bases, and 7 bases separated the two germline ends. CDR3 loop: CATVGDEKLFF. The DNA for the CDR3 is TGTGCCACCGTGGGGGATGAAAAACTGTTTTTT.

The genes are TRBV7-9 and TRBJ1-2, with D maybe TRBD1 (6 bases). Trimming took off 4 bases at V and 3 bases at J, with 9 bases between the two ends. CDR3 length equals 13 residues. Germline CDR1 is SEHNR and CDR2 is FQNEAQ (reference sequence). The CDR3 protein is CASSSTGYYGYTF. The CDR3 DNA sequence: TGTGCCAGCAGCTCCACAGGGTACTATGGCTACACCTTC. The whole variable domain, remainder taken from reference TRBV7-9 and TRBJ1-2, is DTGVSQNPRHKITKRGQNVTFRCDPISEHNRLYWYRQTLGQGPEFLTYFQNEAQLEKSRLLSDRFSAERPKGSFSTLEIQRTEQGDSAMYLCASSSTGYYGYTFGSGTRLTVV.

Only a few counts were recorded for this clone. This rearrangement joins TRBV5-1 to TRBJ2-5; D unclear. Between the trimmed V and J ends, which lost 1 base and 3 bases, there was a span of 7 bases. Germline V CDR1 and CDR2: SGHRS, YFSETQ. The CDR3 has 13 amino acids. CDR3 DNA sequence: TGCGCCAGCAGCTTGTTAGGGAAAGAGACCCAGTACTTC. It specifies CASSLLGKETQYF.

This clone was counted between two and nine times. The chain links TRBV6-6 to TRBJ1-4; D gene unclear. V lost 5 bases, J lost 8 bases, and 9 bases lay in between. The CDR3 covers 12 residues. The germline gives CDR1 MNHNY, CDR2 SVGAGI (reference sequence). The CDR3 protein is CASSRPLEKLFF. In DNA form, the CDR3 reads TGTGCCAGCAGTCGGCCGCTCGAAAAACTGTTTTTT.

The chain links TRBV9 to TRBJ2-2; 9 nucleotides match TRBD2. With 4 bases clipped from V and 4 bases from J, the junction kept 8 bases outside the gene matches. This CDR3 is 16 amino acids long. Per germline, CDR1 SGDLS and CDR2 YYNGEE. CDR3 DNA sequence: TGTGCCAGCAGCCCCCGGGGACTAGCCCCCACCGGGGAGCTGTTTTTT. Amino acid sequence: CASSPRGLAPTGELFF.

The V gene is TRBV5-6, the J gene TRBJ2-1, with D maybe TRBD1 (5 bases). This CDR3 comprises 14 residues. In germline, CDR1 is SGHDT, CDR2 YYEEEE. The ends were cut back, 0 bases at V and 5 bases at J, with 9 bases in the middle. The CDR3 region is CASSLGTRDNEQFF. For the CDR3, the DNA is TGTGCCAGCAGCTTGGGGACACGAGACAATGAGCAGTTCTTC.

This rearrangement joins TRBV27 to TRBJ1-1; D is unresolved. The CDR3 is 17 amino acids. Trimming took off 4 bases at V and 1 base at J, with 19 bases between the two ends. Germline V CDR1 and CDR2: MNHEY, SMNVEV (reference sequence). CDR3 sequence reads: CASSSNGGLESNTEAFF. CDR3 nucleotides: TGTGCCAGCAGTTCGAACGGTGGCCTGGAGTCGAACACTGAAGCTTTCTTT.